A single sample gave rise to the 24 T cell receptor beta chains below, sequenced in a study of blood T cell repertoires in COVID-19. TCRdb's table, derived via immunoSEQ multiplex PCR, lists solely in-frame clones and lacks some. The table records 150,000 to 200,000 clones, almost 85% of them present only once. The sequenced sample consisted of PBMCs or T cells enriched from blood (not recorded which). The receptors were gathered from a man aged 45-65 years who had recovered from COVID-19.

The CDR3 reads CASSRDRYNEQFF. As DNA, the CDR3 is TGTGCCAGCAGCCGGGACAGGTACAATGAGCAGTTCTTC. The chain combines TRBV5-4 with TRBJ2-1, with 8 bases identical to TRBD1. The V gene's germline CDR1 is SGHNT and CDR2 YYREEE (reference sequence). The V segment lost 4 bases and the J segment 4 bases; nucleotides outside the gene matches: 1. The CDR3 runs 13 residues.

This sequence joins TRBV29-1 and TRBJ2-1; 7 nucleotides match TRBD2. The length of the CDR3 is 13 residues. Germline assignment: CDR1 SQVTM and CDR2 ANQGSEA. The V and J ends lost 6 bases and 6 bases, in that order; junction bases with no gene match: 8. CDR3 DNA: TGCAGCGTAGTCGGACTAGTTTTCAATGAGCAGTTCTTC. It yields the protein CSVVGLVFNEQFF.

The chain carries TRBV15 and TRBJ1-5, with D possibly matching TRBD1 (6 bases). Germline assignment: CDR1 LNHNV and CDR2 YYDKDF (reference sequence). The CDR3 loop spans 17 amino acids. V was shortened by 0 bases and J by 1 base, with 13 bases between the two germline ends. The CDR3: CATSRERAGTSNQPQHF. DNA for the CDR3: TGTGCCACCAGCAGAGAACGAGCTGGGACAAGCAATCAGCCCCAGCATTTT.

The rearrangement uses TRBV4-1 and TRBJ2-5, with D maybe TRBD1 (6 bases). With 0 bases removed from V and 3 bases from J, the gap between germline ends came to 8 bases. The CDR3 is 14 amino acids. Germline values: CDR1 MGHRA, CDR2 YSYEKL. CDR3 region: CASSQDTGKETQYF. CDR3 coding DNA: TGCGCCAGCAGCCAAGATACAGGGAAAGAGACCCAGTACTTC.

This clone was seen once. This sequence joins TRBV28 and TRBJ2-2, with TRBD2 matching 8 bases. J lost 4 bases, V lost 6 bases, and 7 bases had no gene match. CDR1 and CDR2 from the germline V gene are MDHEN and SYDVKM. The CDR3 length is 15 residues. The DNA for the CDR3 is TGTGCCAGCAGGCCCGGGGGGGCCGCCACCGGGGAGCTGTTTTTT. Protein product: CASRPGGAATGELFF.

The chain links TRBV6-6 to TRBJ1-1; D remains unclear. This CDR3 region has 14 residues. With 2 bases removed from V and 4 bases from J, the gap between germline ends came to 11 bases. Germline V gene data show CDR1 as MNHNY and CDR2 as SVGAGI (reference sequence). CDR3 coding DNA: TGTGCCAGCAGTTACATTGCGGGAGGCACTGAAGCTTTCTTT. Its protein product is CASSYIAGGTEAFF.

V is TRBV7-9 and J is TRBJ1-6; 11 nucleotides line up with TRBD1. The ends lost 4 bases at V and 7 bases at J; junction bases unmatched: 3. The CDR3 loop spans 15 amino acids. The V gene's germline CDR1 is SEHNR and CDR2 FQNEAQ (reference sequence). The CDR3 protein is CASSSDRGRNSPLHF. The DNA for the CDR3 is TGTGCCAGCAGCTCGGACAGGGGGCGGAATTCACCCCTCCACTTT. Complete variable domain (other parts from reference TRBV7-9 and TRBJ1-6): DTGVSQNPRHKITKRGQNVTFRCDPISEHNRLYWYRQTLGQGPEFLTYFQNEAQLEKSRLLSDRFSAERPKGSFSTLEIQRTEQGDSAMYLCASSSDRGRNSPLHFGNGTRLTVT.

In its sample, this clone was seen a few times. The gene calls are TRBV4-1 and TRBJ1-2, with 8 bases that match TRBD1. The V segment lost 1 base and the J segment 7 bases; nucleotides outside the gene matches: 5. The CDR3 length is 14 residues. Germline V lookup: CDR1 MGHRA, CDR2 YSYEKL. In DNA, the CDR3 is TGCGCCAGCAGCCAAGCCTTACAGGGGGTTGGCTACACCTTC. Translated: CASSQALQGVGYTF.

This clone was found once. The chain recombines TRBV6-4 with TRBJ2-2; TRBD2 matches at 8 bases. CDR1 and CDR2 from the germline V gene are MRHNA and SNTAGT. This CDR3 has 15 residues. The V segment lost 2 bases and the J segment 1 base; nucleotides outside the gene matches: 0. As DNA, the CDR3 is TGTGCCAGCAGTGACAGCGGGGGGAACACCGGGGAGCTGTTTTTT. It yields the protein CASSDSGGNTGELFF.

V and J are TRBV7-2 and TRBJ2-2, with 12 bases identical to TRBD2. Unmatched junction bases numbered 0, after V lost 1 base and J lost 3 bases. This CDR3 contains 16 residues. The germline V gene has CDR1 SGHTA and CDR2 FQGNSA. The CDR3 loop is CASSLGLAGDTGELFF. In DNA, the CDR3 is TGTGCCAGCAGCTTAGGACTAGCGGGAGACACCGGGGAGCTGTTTTTT.

This sequence joins TRBV27 and TRBJ2-2; no firm D call. The CDR3 spans 15 residues. Germline V gives CDR1 MNHEY, CDR2 SMNVEV (reference sequence). The germline V and J ends were trimmed by 2 bases and 0 bases, with 7 bases remaining between them. The CDR3 region has the DNA TGTGCCAGCAGTTTAATGTCAGCGAACACCGGGGAGCTGTTTTTT. This sequence encodes CASSLMSANTGELFF.

This sequence joins TRBV6-5 and TRBJ2-7; D is perhaps TRBD2 (5 bases). The CDR3 is 12 amino acids. CDR1 is MNHEY and CDR2 is SVGAGI in the germline V gene. Trimming removed 2 bases at V and 6 bases at J, with 8 bases between. The chain's CDR3 is CASSYVGIEQYF. Written as DNA, the CDR3 is TGTGCCAGCAGTTACGTCGGGATCGAGCAGTACTTC.

Turning to this clone: This sample also contains other DNA sequences that code for the same CDR3. The CDR3 DNA follows: TGTGCCAGCAGTGGTACAGGGGGCAATCAGCCCCAGCATTTT. This gives the protein CASSGTGGNQPQHF. The chain combines TRBV2 with TRBJ1-5; TRBD1 agrees at 7 bases. Trimming took 4 bases from V and 2 from J; bases not matched to a gene: 2. Per the germline V gene, CDR1 is SNHLY and CDR2 is FYNNEI. This CDR3 contains 14 residues.

V usage is TRBV7-2 and J usage is TRBJ1-5; 8 bases map to TRBD1. V lost 5 bases, J lost 5 bases, and 8 bases stayed unmatched. The germline V gene encodes CDR1 SGHTA and CDR2 FQGNSA. The CDR3 length is 15 residues. The CDR3 protein is CASSLSPGGHQPQHF. Here the CDR3 DNA reads TGTGCCAGCAGCCTTTCCCCAGGGGGCCATCAGCCCCAGCATTTT.

The rearrangement uses TRBV29-1 and TRBJ2-7; 10 nucleotides align to TRBD1. The J segment lost 6 bases and the V segment lost 7 bases, leaving 3 bases of the junction unmatched. The CDR3 consists of 11 residues. Germline lookup yields CDR1 SQVTM and CDR2 ANQGSEA. The CDR3 here is CSARTGGEQYF. DNA for the CDR3: TGCAGCGCCAGGACAGGGGGCGAGCAGTACTTC.

The rearrangement joins TRBV18 to TRBJ2-5, with D possibly TRBD1 on 5 matching bases. This CDR3 is built from 16 residues. Trimming removed 3 bases at V and 5 bases at J, with 19 bases between. Germline-derived CDR1 and CDR2 are KGHSH and LQKENI. The CDR3 protein is CASSPDSFVSRETQYF. The CDR3 region has the DNA TGTGCCAGCTCACCTGACAGCTTTGTTTCGCGGGAGACCCAGTACTTC.

This CDR3 is CASSPTGGRLEGYTF. The CDR3 nucleotides read TGTGCCAGCAGCCCCACAGGGGGCCGTCTAGAAGGCTACACCTTC. V is TRBV3-1 (or the pseudogene TRBV3-2) and J is TRBJ1-2, with 9 bases fitting TRBD1. Trimming cost V 4 bases and J 8 bases; bases outside gene matches: 11. Germline values: CDR1 LGHDT, CDR2 YNNKEL (reference sequence). The CDR3 is 15 amino acids.

This chain connects TRBV19 to TRBJ2-7, with D perhaps TRBD1 (8 bases). Germline V gene lookup returns CDR1 LNHDA and CDR2 SQIVND (reference sequence). V was pared by 6 bases and J by 4 bases, with 19 bases between. The CDR3 extends over 15 amino acids. The chain's CDR3 is CASRRGTGFQYEQYF. The CDR3 bases are TGTGCCAGTAGGCGGGGGACAGGCTTCCAGTACGAGCAGTACTTC.

The chain employs TRBV9 and TRBJ2-7; 11 nucleotides align to TRBD2. The junction had 5 bases not matched to a gene; V was cut back by 3 bases and J by 0 bases. CDR1 is SGDLS and CDR2 is YYNGEE in the germline V gene. CDR3 length: 16 amino acids. The chain's CDR3 is CASSEGLAENSYEQYF. In DNA, the CDR3 is TGTGCCAGCAGCGAGGGACTAGCGGAAAACTCCTACGAGCAGTACTTC.

This CDR3 reads CASSKTGQGANEQYF. The DNA for the CDR3 is TGTGCCAGCAGCAAAACGGGACAGGGGGCGAACGAGCAGTACTTC. The rearrangement links TRBV21-1 to TRBJ2-7; the DNA was not compared with TRBD1, the D call given in the table. TRBV21-1 is an annotated pseudogene. The CDR3 loop spans 15 amino acids.

V and J are TRBV10-3 and TRBJ1-4; a weak D match, TRBD1 (6 bases). V was shortened by 8 bases and J by 4 bases, with 20 bases between the two germline ends. In germline, CDR1 is ENHRY, CDR2 SYGVKD. This CDR3 region has 16 residues. In nucleotides, the CDR3 is TGTGCCATCCCCGAAGGGTGGGCAGGGGATAATGAAAAACTGTTTTTT. Protein: CAIPEGWAGDNEKLFF.

This sequence joins TRBV25-1 and TRBJ2-1; 7 bases line up with TRBD2. Germline V CDR1 and CDR2: MGHDK, SYGVNS. With V trimmed by 8 bases and J by 8 bases, 9 bases remained unmatched. CDR3 length equals 13 residues. The CDR3 sequence is CASGHTSDHEQFF. The CDR3 DNA reads as TGTGCCAGCGGGCATACTAGCGATCATGAGCAGTTCTTC. Variable domain in full (rest from reference TRBV25-1 and TRBJ2-1): EADIYQTPRYLVIGTGKKITLECSQTMGHDKMYWYQQDPGMELHLIHYSYGVNSTEKGDLSSESTVSRIRTEHFPLTLESARPSHTSQYLCASGHTSDHEQFFGPGTRLTVL.

The chain links TRBV10-1 to TRBJ1-4; no clear D gene. The CDR3 totals 10 residues. The V gene's germline CDR1 is WNHNN and CDR2 SYGVQD (reference sequence). V was shortened by 11 bases and J by 6 bases, with 7 bases between the two germline ends. The CDR3 sequence: CAPADEKLFF. Written as DNA, the CDR3 is TGCGCCCCCGCGGATGAAAAACTGTTTTTT.

The chain links TRBV5-1 to TRBJ2-1; 10 bases line up with TRBD2. This CDR3 is built from 16 residues. The germline V gene has CDR1 SGHRS and CDR2 YFSETQ. V shed 4 bases, J shed 0 bases, and the junction held 4 bases outside the gene matches. The CDR3 reads CASSPLAGGSYNEQFF. The CDR3 DNA reads as TGCGCCAGCAGCCCTTTAGCGGGGGGCTCCTACAATGAGCAGTTCTTC.